This TCR beta chain was captured by sequencing in a study of blood T cell repertoires in COVID-19. Study background: Samples came from the United States, Italy and Spain, spanning acute and convalescent COVID-19. T cells, B-cell-depleted T cells, or PBMCs supplied cDNA or gDNA.

With 6 bases clipped from V and 4 bases from J, the junction kept 19 bases outside the gene matches. The CDR3 sequence is 19 residues long. Germline CDR1 reads MNHEY; CDR2 reads SVGEGT. Clones were sequenced by immunoSEQ multiplex PCR, and TCRdb holds only the in-frame ones, with some missing. The table has 250,000 to 300,000 clones, roughly 90% seen once. Sequences were obtained from peripheral blood. V and J are TRBV6-2 or TRBV6-3 and TRBJ2-3; 10 bases align to TRBD1. The clonotype comes from a man aged 45-65 years with acute or convalescent COVID-19. This CDR3 reads CASSPGQGREYSNSDTQYF. In DNA form, the CDR3 reads TGTGCCAGCAGCCCGGGACAGGGGCGGGAATATAGTAATTCAGATACGCAGTATTTT.